This entry lists 26 T cell receptor beta chains sequenced from one sample in a study of Tregs in tolerant kidney transplant recipients. Assay used: immunoSEQ multiplex PCR; TCRdb lists only in-frame clones, some missing. Of 90,000 to 130,000 clones detected, around 90% appear once; the ten largest clones hold about 0.35%. Sequencing used CD4+ T cells from blood, obtained before the transplant. The source of these receptors is a human donor who received a combined kidney and bone marrow transplant.

This chain links TRBV2 with TRBJ2-2, with 7 positions matching TRBD2. CDR1 and CDR2 (germline): SNHLY, FYNNEI. The CDR3 is 13 residues long. V lost 1 base and J lost 11; bases outside the gene matches: 4. CDR3: CASSEGRLAELFF. CDR3 in DNA: TGTGCCAGCAGTGAAGGAAGACTAGCTGAGCTGTTTTTT.

The V and J genes are TRBV4-1 and TRBJ2-5; D ambiguous. The ends were cut back, 1 base at V and 2 bases at J, with 5 bases in the middle. The CDR3 has 13 residues. In germline, CDR1 is MGHRA, CDR2 YSYEKL. DNA for the CDR3: TGCGCCAGCAGCCAAGGCAGGCAAGAGACCCAGTACTTC. Its protein is CASSQGRQETQYF.

The table lists this clone with a count of one. The V and J genes are TRBV30 and TRBJ2-3; the D is unclear. Per germline, CDR1 GTSNPN and CDR2 SVGIG (reference sequence). This CDR3 is 13 amino acids long. V was trimmed by 2 bases and J by 0 bases, leaving 6 bases between them. DNA for the CDR3: TGTGCCTGGAGTTACACCAGCACAGATACGCAGTATTTT. Translation gives CAWSYTSTDTQYF.

This clone was detected only a few times. The J gene is TRBJ2-2, the V gene TRBV5-4; weak D call: TRBD1 (5 bases). Germline-derived CDR1 and CDR2 are SGHNT and YYREEE (reference sequence). V was cut by 5 bases and J by 2 bases, with 13 bases left in between. The CDR3 totals 15 residues. The CDR3 DNA reads as TGTGCCAGCAGGCATGGACACATCAACACCGGGGAGCTGTTTTTT. It specifies CASRHGHINTGELFF.

This clone was counted once. The chain couples TRBV5-1 to TRBJ2-1; D possibly corresponds to TRBD1 (5 bases). Germline CDR1 and CDR2: SGHRS and YFSETQ. V lost 0 bases and J lost 9, with 13 bases in between. CDR3 length: 14 residues. This CDR3 is CASSLEWGQGEQFF. For the CDR3, the DNA is TGCGCCAGCAGCTTGGAGTGGGGCCAGGGTGAGCAGTTCTTC.

This sequence joins TRBV29-1 and TRBJ2-7; 11 nucleotides align to TRBD2. The CDR3 extends over 13 amino acids. Germline assignment: CDR1 SQVTM and CDR2 ANQGSEA. With V trimmed by 4 bases and J by 9 bases, 8 bases remained unmatched. CDR3 nucleotide sequence: TGCAGCGTTGTACTCCCCGGACTAGCGGGGCAGTACTTC. It codes for CSVVLPGLAGQYF.

CDR3 nucleotides: TGTGCCTCTGTATCGGAGGCTACAGATACGCAGTATTTT. Amino acids: CASVSEATDTQYF. This sequence joins TRBV6-1 and TRBJ2-3; possible D gene TRBD2, 5 bases. The germline V gene has CDR1 MNHNS and CDR2 SASEGT. The ends were cut back, 11 bases at V and 3 bases at J, with 15 bases in the middle. There are 13 residues in the CDR3.

V gene TRBV9 combines with J gene TRBJ1-2; 7 bases map to TRBD1. The trim removed 2 bases at V and 6 bases at J, leaving 7 bases unmatched. The CDR3 consists of 14 residues. Germline lookup yields CDR1 SGDLS and CDR2 YYNGEE. The CDR3: CASSVGTASDGYTF. The CDR3 DNA sequence: TGTGCCAGCAGCGTGGGGACAGCCTCGGATGGCTACACCTTC.

The genes are TRBV6-6 and TRBJ2-7; D not certain. Per the germline V gene, CDR1 is MNHNY and CDR2 is SVGAGI (reference sequence). Trimming left V 5 bases short and J 4 bases short, with 21 bases between. This CDR3 is 16 amino acids long. DNA for the CDR3: TGTGCCAGCAGTAAAAGTACCAGGAACCGTCCTTACGAGCAGTACTTC. It specifies CASSKSTRNRPYEQYF.

The rearrangement joins TRBV5-1 to TRBJ1-2; D uncertain. Germline-derived CDR1 and CDR2 are SGHRS and YFSETQ. The CDR3 runs 14 residues. Deletions cut 1 base from V and 7 bases from J, with 14 bases between. The CDR3 nucleotides are TGCGCCAGCAGCTTGATCCTCGGGATACCTGGCTACACCTTC. This sequence encodes CASSLILGIPGYTF. The full variable domain, rest sourced from reference TRBV5-1 and TRBJ1-2, is KAGVTQTPRYLIKTRGQQVTLSCSPISGHRSVSWYQQTPGQGLQFLFEYFSETQRNKGNFPGRFSGRQFSNSRSEMNVSTLELGDSALYLCASSLILGIPGYTFGSGTRLTVV.

The chain uses TRBV7-2 and TRBJ1-1; D not certain. This CDR3 is built from 14 residues. The V end was cut by 5 bases, the J end by 4 bases, with 14 bases between. CDR1 and CDR2 (germline): SGHTA, FQGNSA. The CDR3 sequence: CASSALLLRTEAFF. CDR3 nucleotides: TGTGCCAGCAGCGCCCTATTACTTCGCACTGAAGCTTTCTTT.

The V call is TRBV19, the J call TRBJ2-5; 9 nucleotides match TRBD1. The CDR3 consists of 15 residues. The germline V gene encodes CDR1 LNHDA and CDR2 SQIVND (reference sequence). V was clipped by 5 bases and J by 5 bases; unmatched bases: 9. The CDR3 sequence: CASSANRGLGETQYF. CDR3 nucleotides: TGTGCCAGTAGTGCCAACAGGGGGCTCGGGGAGACCCAGTACTTC.

This chain uses TRBV6-5 with TRBJ2-7; 14 positions match TRBD2. Germline values: CDR1 MNHEY, CDR2 SVGAGI. The CDR3 is made up of 16 amino acids. V was clipped by 0 bases and J by 4 bases; unmatched bases: 2. The CDR3 loop reads CASSYSGTSGRYEQYF. The CDR3 DNA sequence: TGTGCCAGCAGTTACTCAGGGACTAGCGGGAGATACGAGCAGTACTTC.

The genes are TRBV19 and TRBJ1-6; D perhaps matches TRBD1 (5 bases). Germline assignment: CDR1 LNHDA and CDR2 SQIVND (reference sequence). The V gene lost 1 base and the J gene lost 7 bases, with 14 bases spanning the gap. This CDR3 has 16 amino acids. CDR3 region: CASSIGTTRVNSPLHF. As DNA, the CDR3 is TGTGCCAGTAGTATAGGGACAACGAGAGTCAATTCACCCCTCCACTTT. The full variable domain, its missing parts supplied by reference TRBV19 and TRBJ1-6, is DGGITQSPKYLFRKEGQNVTLSCEQNLNHDAMYWYRQDPGQGLRLIYYSQIVNDFQKGDIAEGYSVSREKKESFPLTVTSAQKNPTAFYLCASSIGTTRVNSPLHFGNGTRLTVT.

To note about this clone: One junction end disagrees with the germline gene, perhaps due to a read error. The genes are TRBV2 and TRBJ2-7; 12 bases agree with TRBD2. The CDR3 runs to 16 residues. The germline V gene has CDR1 SNHLY and CDR2 FYNNEI. CDR3 residues: CASSEAVGLAGSQVVF. The DNA of the CDR3 is TGTGCCAGCAGTGAAGCCGTCGGACTAGCGGGATCTCAGGTGGTATTC.

This clone appeared a single time. As DNA, the CDR3 is TGTGCCAGCAAACAAGCGGGAGGGGAAAGCAATGAGCAGTTCTTC. As protein: CASKQAGGESNEQFF. J is TRBJ2-1 and V is TRBV27; TRBD2 matches 10 bases. Germline-derived CDR1 and CDR2 are MNHEY and SMNVEV (reference sequence). The CDR3 is 15 residues long. V trimming: 7 bases; J trimming: 6 bases; junction bases outside the gene matches: 9.

The V and J genes are TRBV7-9 and TRBJ1-1; perhaps TRBD1 as D (5 bases). The CDR3 loop spans 12 amino acids. The germline V and J ends were trimmed by 4 bases and 8 bases, with 11 bases remaining between them. Looked up from germline, CDR1 is SEHNR and CDR2 is FQNEAQ (reference sequence). The CDR3 DNA reads TGTGCCAGCAGCTGGGAGGGGTTGGAAGCTTTCTTT. It encodes CASSWEGLEAFF.

The J gene is TRBJ1-2, the V gene TRBV4-3; perhaps TRBD1 as D (6 bases). Germline loops: CDR1 LGHNA, CDR2 YSLEER. The CDR3 covers 16 residues. The V gene lost 1 base and the J gene lost 7 bases, with 19 bases spanning the gap. The CDR3 nucleotides are TGCGCCAGCAGCCAAGTACCGTGGGGGCTTGTTGGTGGCTACACCTTC. Its protein is CASSQVPWGLVGGYTF.

The chain links TRBV5-4 to TRBJ1-1; unclear D gene. CDR1 and CDR2 (germline): SGHNT, YYREEE (reference sequence). The V and J ends lost 2 bases and 0 bases respectively, with 8 bases between them. The CDR3 covers 14 residues. The CDR3, as DNA: TGTGCCAGCAGCTTTGGAGCCATGAACACTGAAGCTTTCTTT. As protein: CASSFGAMNTEAFF. Filled out from reference TRBV5-4 and TRBJ1-1, the complete variable domain reads ETGVTQSPTHLIKTRGQQVTLRCSSQSGHNTVSWYQQALGQGPQFIFQYYREEENGRGNFPPRFSGLQFPNYSSELNVNALELDDSALYLCASSFGAMNTEAFFGQGTRLTVV.

The gene calls are TRBV7-9 and TRBJ2-7, with 8 bases matching TRBD2. The germline CDR1 and CDR2 sequences are SEHNR and FQNEAQ (reference sequence). V lost 1 base to trimming and J lost 4 bases; unmatched junction nucleotides: 6. This CDR3 spans 15 amino acids. The CDR3 DNA reads as TGTGCCAGCAGCTTAGTCAGCGGGAGAAGATACGAGCAGTACTTC. It is translated as CASSLVSGRRYEQYF.

This clone was detected once. The genes are TRBV5-1 and TRBJ2-5; TRBD1 matches at 7 bases. Germline-derived CDR1 and CDR2 are SGHRS and YFSETQ. The CDR3 is 13 amino acids. Trimming at V came to 4 bases and at J to 5 bases, leaving 5 bases not matched to a gene. CDR3 sequence reads: CASSRGQSETQYF. The CDR3 nucleotides read TGCGCCAGCAGCCGGGGACAGTCGGAGACCCAGTACTTC.

The chain is built from TRBV5-4 and TRBJ1-2; 9 bases fit TRBD1. The CDR3 spans 17 residues. Unmatched junction bases numbered 11, after V lost 2 bases and J lost 3 bases. Germline V gene data show CDR1 as SGHNT and CDR2 as YYREEE (reference sequence). CDR3 in DNA: TGTGCCAGCAGCTTTGAGGGAGCACAGGGGGCCCACTATGGCTACACCTTC. Encoded protein: CASSFEGAQGAHYGYTF.

The chain couples TRBV27 to TRBJ2-1; 12 bases are a match to TRBD2. The CDR3 runs to 15 residues. V was clipped by 2 bases and J by 7 bases; unmatched bases: 3. Germline V gives CDR1 MNHEY, CDR2 SMNVEV (reference sequence). The CDR3 loop reads CASSLGGLAGNEQFF. The CDR3 bases are TGTGCCAGCAGTTTAGGTGGACTAGCGGGGAATGAGCAGTTCTTC.

The chain couples TRBV4-1 to TRBJ1-5, with 9 bases aligning to TRBD1. The CDR3 is 17 residues long. CDR1 is MGHRA and CDR2 is YSYEKL in the germline V gene. J was trimmed by 2 bases and V by 3 bases; bases with no gene match: 8. The CDR3 reads CASSHLHRGPGNQPQHF. The CDR3 DNA is TGCGCCAGCAGCCATCTCCACAGGGGGCCGGGCAATCAGCCCCAGCATTTT.

The J gene is TRBJ2-7, the V gene TRBV4-2, with 8 nucleotides matching TRBD2. Trimming at V came to 1 base and at J to 3 bases, leaving 5 bases not matched to a gene. From germline, CDR1 is LGHNA and CDR2 YNFKEQ. The CDR3 is 15 residues long. CDR3 protein: CASSQGIAGLYEQYF. Written as DNA, the CDR3 is TGTGCCAGCAGCCAAGGTATAGCGGGGCTCTACGAGCAGTACTTC.

This clone has only one observation. Other DNA sequences in this specimen translate into the identical CDR3. This rearrangement joins TRBV7-2 to TRBJ2-1; TRBD2 matches at 8 bases. Germline loops: CDR1 SGHTA, CDR2 FQGNSA. This CDR3 spans 15 amino acids. V was clipped by 5 bases and J by 4 bases; unmatched bases: 7. CDR3 region: CASSPGLAAYNEQFF. The CDR3 coding sequence is TGTGCCAGCAGCCCCGGACTAGCAGCATACAATGAGCAGTTCTTC.